Each of the 20 T cell receptor beta chains below was sequenced from the same sample in a study of shared clonotypes between healthy human individuals. Only in-frame clones appear in the TCRdb table, and some are missing; sequencing was by immunoSEQ multiplex PCR. Of about 2.3 million clones in the sample, just over 90% are singletons; the top ten hold 0.39%. The sequencing input was naive CD4+ T cells from PBMCs. Subset defined: CD45RA+ positively selected. These receptors were taken from a man between 18 and 35 years old in good health. Some clones in this sample may be carry-over from other donors' samples.

In this sample, this clone turned up once. The chain has TRBV7-9 and TRBJ2-2, with D unresolved. This CDR3 spans 14 amino acids. CDR1 is SEHNR, CDR2 FQNEAQ, per germline (reference sequence). V lost 4 bases, J lost 7 bases, and 13 bases lay in between. The chain's CDR3 is CASSSVWDFGELFF. Here the CDR3 DNA reads TGTGCCAGCAGCTCCGTTTGGGATTTCGGGGAGCTGTTTTTT.

This clone appeared once. The chain recombines TRBV2 with TRBJ2-4, with 13 bases matching TRBD2. CDR1 SNHLY and CDR2 FYNNEI come from the germline V gene. J lost 9 bases, V lost 7 bases, and 9 bases had no gene match. The CDR3 is made up of 15 amino acids. In DNA, the CDR3 is TGTGCCAGCACCGGCGGACTAGCGGGAGAAGGCATTCAGTACTTC. Protein sequence: CASTGGLAGEGIQYF.

The CDR3 DNA reads as TGTGCCAGCGCAGTCCAGCGGAACTACGAGCAGTACTTC. Translating it yields CASAVQRNYEQYF. The J gene is TRBJ2-7, the V gene TRBV6-1; tentative D call: TRBD2 (5 bases). CDR1 and CDR2 from the germline V gene are MNHNS and SASEGT. CDR3 size: 13 residues. V lost 8 bases, J lost 3 bases, and 14 bases lay in between.

Note on this clone: The sample carries other DNA sequences with the same CDR3. The V call is TRBV28, the J call TRBJ2-3; D gene uncertain. CDR1 is MDHEN and CDR2 is SYDVKM in the germline V gene. This CDR3 comprises 12 residues. Trimming pared 6 bases from V and 0 bases from J, leaving 4 bases between. Here the CDR3 DNA reads TGTGCCAGCAGGGGTAGCACAGATACGCAGTATTTT. It codes for CASRGSTDTQYF.

V usage is TRBV28 and J usage is TRBJ2-7; D gene uncertain. V lost 3 bases and J 2 bases, leaving 8 bases between the germline ends. CDR3 size: 13 residues. Per germline, CDR1 MDHEN and CDR2 SYDVKM. Here the CDR3 reads CASSLAVTYEQYF. The CDR3 DNA reads as TGTGCCAGCAGTTTGGCGGTTACCTACGAGCAGTACTTC. Drawing the rest from reference TRBV28 and TRBJ2-7, the complete variable domain is DVKVTQSSRYLVKRTGEKVFLECVQDMDHENMFWYRQDPGLGLRLIYFSYDVKMKEKGDIPEGYSVSREKKERFSLILESASTNQTSMYLCASSLAVTYEQYFGPGTRLTVT.

The J gene is TRBJ2-7, the V gene TRBV19; 8 nucleotides match TRBD2. The CDR3 has 15 residues. The V and J ends lost 5 bases and 3 bases, in that order; junction bases with no gene match: 9. Per the germline V gene, CDR1 is LNHDA and CDR2 is SQIVND (reference sequence). CDR3 DNA sequence: TGTGCCAGTAGTCTCGGACACGGGAGGGGCTACGAGCAGTACTTC. It encodes CASSLGHGRGYEQYF.

V gene TRBV14 combines with J gene TRBJ2-4, with 10 positions matching TRBD1. The CDR3 runs to 15 residues. Germline V lookup: CDR1 SGHDN, CDR2 FVKESK. V was pared by 4 bases and J by 5 bases, with 5 bases of the junction left unmatched. CDR3 in DNA: TGTGCCAGCAGCCTCCTCGGGACAGGGGAAAACATTCAGTACTTC. Translating it yields CASSLLGTGENIQYF.

CDR3 sequence reads: CASSQGGGPYEQYF. CDR3 coding DNA: TGCGCCAGCAGCCAAGGTGGGGGACCCTACGAGCAGTACTTC. J is TRBJ2-7 and V is TRBV4-1; D may correspond to TRBD1 or TRBD2 (5 bases each). Germline V gene sequence: CDR1 MGHRA, CDR2 YSYEKL. Trimming removed 1 base at V and 2 bases at J, with 9 bases between. This CDR3 region has 14 residues.

For this clone: The sample contains more than one DNA sequence encoding this CDR3. The gene calls are TRBV6-1 and TRBJ1-1; D perhaps matches TRBD1 (5 bases). The CDR3 consists of 13 residues. Trimming shortened V by 4 bases and J by 2 bases, and 8 bases separated the two germline ends. Per germline, CDR1 MNHNS and CDR2 SASEGT. CDR3 nucleotide sequence: TGTGCCAGCAGTGTGACAGTAAACACTGAAGCTTTCTTT. Its protein product is CASSVTVNTEAFF.

This CDR3 is CASTQEDTQYF. In nucleotides, the CDR3 is TGTGCCAGCACCCAAGAAGATACGCAGTATTTT. The chain is built from TRBV5-6 and TRBJ2-3; D is unclear. This CDR3 has 11 amino acids. Trimming removed 6 bases from V and 5 bases from J, with 7 bases in between. Germline CDR1 SGHDT, CDR2 YYEEEE.

The chain recombines TRBV2 with TRBJ1-2; no clear D gene. This CDR3 comprises 13 residues. Germline CDR1 reads SNHLY; CDR2 reads FYNNEI. The V and J ends lost 2 bases and 2 bases respectively, with 6 bases between them. The CDR3 DNA sequence: TGTGCCAGCAGTGAACCGGGAAACTATGGCTACACCTTC. Its protein is CASSEPGNYGYTF.

A word on this clone: The sample carries other DNA sequences with the same CDR3. The rearrangement uses TRBV5-8 and TRBJ1-5; no firm D call. Per the germline V gene, CDR1 is SGHTS and CDR2 is YDEGEE. Trimming removed 2 bases at V and 4 bases at J, with 7 bases between. CDR3 length: 13 residues. CDR3 in DNA: TGTGCCAGCAGCTTAAGGCAGAATCAGCCCCAGCATTTT. Translation: CASSLRQNQPQHF.

This clone was counted once. The V call is TRBV7-8, the J call TRBJ2-5; the D gene is possibly TRBD2 (7 bases). Trimming removed 5 bases at V and 5 bases at J, with 21 bases between. The CDR3 runs to 16 residues. Germline CDR1 and CDR2: SGHVS and FQNEAQ. CDR3 amino acids: CASSPLGGAAPETQYF. The DNA of the CDR3 is TGTGCCAGCAGCCCCCTGGGGGGGGCGGCCCCGGAGACCCAGTACTTC.

The V gene is TRBV2, the J gene TRBJ2-3, with a weak D call TRBD2 (5 bases). CDR1 SNHLY and CDR2 FYNNEI come from the germline V gene. This CDR3 is built from 14 residues. Trimming pared 5 bases from V and 0 bases from J, leaving 9 bases between. The CDR3 DNA is TGTGCCAGCAGTCCGGGAAGAAGCACAGATACGCAGTATTTT. Translated, it gives CASSPGRSTDTQYF.

The chain employs TRBV2 and TRBJ1-1; 11 nucleotides agree with TRBD1. This CDR3 is built from 13 residues. V lost 10 bases and J lost 8; bases outside the gene matches: 9. The germline gives CDR1 SNHLY, CDR2 FYNNEI. CDR3 coding DNA: TGTGCCAACCGGGGACAGGGGGTTGCAGAAGCTTTCTTT. Translated: CANRGQGVAEAFF.

This clone was counted between two and nine times. The rearrangement links TRBV9 to TRBJ2-2, with D uncertain. Germline CDR1 SGDLS, CDR2 YYNGEE. The CDR3 is made up of 12 amino acids. The V gene lost 5 bases and the J gene lost 1 base, with 3 bases spanning the gap. Here the CDR3 reads CASRENTGELFF. The DNA of the CDR3 is TGTGCCAGCAGGGAGAACACCGGGGAGCTGTTTTTT.

The chain recombines TRBV28 with TRBJ1-5; D gene uncertain. The CDR3 has 14 residues. V was shortened by 6 bases and J by 4 bases, with 13 bases between the two germline ends. From germline, CDR1 is MDHEN and CDR2 SYDVKM. The CDR3 sequence: CASRASPTNQPQHF. CDR3 in DNA: TGTGCCAGCAGGGCCTCGCCCACTAATCAGCCCCAGCATTTT.

In its sample, this clone was seen once. The chain employs TRBV11-2 and TRBJ1-4; D is uncertain. The V end lost 0 bases, the J end lost 7 bases, and 9 bases lay between the germline ends. The germline V gene has CDR1 SGHAT and CDR2 FQNNGV. The CDR3 length is 14 residues. CDR3 amino acids: CASSLEGAGEKLFF. The DNA of the CDR3 is TGTGCCAGCAGCTTAGAGGGCGCAGGTGAAAAACTGTTTTTT.

V and J are TRBV28 and TRBJ2-5; D is perhaps TRBD2 (6 bases). The germline V gene has CDR1 MDHEN and CDR2 SYDVKM. CDR3 length: 14 amino acids. V was pared by 6 bases and J by 5 bases, with 16 bases between. CDR3 nucleotide sequence: TGTGCCAGCAGCCCCGGAGGGGCCAGGGAGACCCAGTACTTC. It translates to CASSPGGARETQYF.

The chain couples TRBV18 to TRBJ2-2, with TRBD2 matching 8 bases. V was pared by 6 bases and J by 4 bases, with 7 bases of the junction left unmatched. Germline V gives CDR1 KGHSH, CDR2 LQKENI. This CDR3 has 15 residues. The CDR3 coding sequence is TGTGCCAGCTCGCAGACTAGCGCCATCACCGGGGAGCTGTTTTTT. Its translation: CASSQTSAITGELFF.